This record looks at one T cell receptor (beta chain) sequence and its context. This clone's antigen is unknown. No base-level quality is on record; no much larger clone is a single base apart. Library generation was performed with RT-PCR. Sequencer: Illumina HiSeq 2500. TCRdb passed the public sequencing reads through fastp at Q25 and MiXCR, retaining productive beta sequences. Each CDR3 protein appears once, grouped with its most common genes and DNA. The sample contains hundreds of thousands of distinct CDR3 sequences, roughly 14% of them found a single time. 9.5% to 13% of the sample belongs to the ten largest clones. This entry is derived from a study of response to subunit inactivated influenza vaccine listed by TCRdb under 2018. Study-level background: To follow how T cells responded to a trivalent subunit inactivated influenza vaccine, the researchers relied on deep quantitative profiling of the T cell receptor repertoire. Broader findings and caveats from the paper: According to the authors, only a limited number of new T cells may be recruited by each seasonal influenza vaccination.

This clonotype was obtained from a man aged 50 to 60 who received an inactivated influenza vaccine. Donor details come from another sample of the same person, matched by shared clones. The specimen comprised PBMCs from blood, sampled about 11 days after vaccination.

The DNA sequence follows: TGTGCCAGCAGCTTAATGGGCGGGCGTTACTACGAGCAGTACTTC. Translation gives CASSLMGGRYYEQYF. The receptor chain draws on TRBV7-6 and TRBJ2-7, with a weak D call of TRBD2 (5 bases match). Deletion took 2 bases off V and 3 bases off J, with a span of 14 bases between the germline ends. The CDR3 has 15 amino acids, counting the end cysteine and phenylalanine. This entry keeps only the CDR3 DNA: 45 bases, framed from base 1. CDR1 is given as SGHVS and CDR2 as FNYEAQ, both from the germline V gene.